This note documents a single T cell receptor (beta chain) sequence. One junction end does not reproduce the germline sequence, and a read error may be involved. The data derive from a study of response to subunit inactivated influenza vaccine. MiXCR, applied by TCRdb to the RT-PCR reads, yields one record per CDR3 protein. Of about 570,000 distinct CDR3 sequences in the sample, roughly 12% were seen once. The germline V gene encodes CDR1 SQVTM and CDR2 ANQGSEA. The CDR3 has 16 amino acids. This sample was shared with a second study, whose subject was T cells expressing NK-cell markers. Per that study: The TCR beta cDNA came from 5'RACE template switching with UMIs. Dominant NKG2C+ clonotypes made up roughly 1.0-7.0% of CD8+ T cells in six donors.

This chain connects TRBV29-1 to TRBJ2-7; 9 bases fit TRBD2. This clonotype originated in a man aged 45-65 years who received an inactivated influenza vaccine. This sample comprised PBMCs from blood, obtained on the day of vaccination. The CDR3 DNA is TGCAGCGTAGAAGGCTTAGGCGGGGGGGCCATTTACGAGCAGTACTTC. This codes for CSVEGLGGGAIYEQYF.